This section outlines one T cell receptor beta chain sequence together with its context. V lost 6 bases and J lost 8, with 18 bases in between. Germline CDR1 SGHRS, CDR2 YFSETQ. This CDR3 contains 15 residues. The sample originates from a study of blood T cell repertoires in COVID-19. About the research overall: COVID-19 samples collected from the United States, Italy and Spain covered acute and convalescent phases. T cells, B-cell-depleted T cells, or PBMCs provided the cDNA or gDNA that served as material.

The assay was immunoSEQ multiplex PCR, and TCRdb's table has in-frame clones only and misses some. The sample contains 85,000 to 130,000 clones, around 80% of which appear only once. Sequencing was carried out using peripheral blood. V gene TRBV5-1 combines with J gene TRBJ1-6, with D possibly matching TRBD1 (5 bases). The sequence was obtained from a woman aged 55-69 years with acute or convalescent COVID-19. Written as DNA, the CDR3 is TGCGCCAGCACCGAGACCCCAGGGATCGATTCACCCCTCCACTTT. Translating gives CASTETPGIDSPLHF.